The sample holds one count of the clone carrying this TCR beta chain. TCR beta sequencing covered blood CD8+ and CD4+ T cells. It was negative isolation that provided the CD8+ and CD4+ T cells, whereas TEMRA cells were enriched by FACS. The RNA input was roughly 0.45 to 1 ug, and it was reverse transcribed with random hexamers. Amplification of TCR beta CDR3 by immunoSEQ multiplex PCR spanned 54 Vbeta and 13 Jbeta. Using its own MiXCR run on the immunoSEQ multiplex PCR reads, TCRdb lists one record per CDR3 protein. The sample includes about 430,000 distinct CDR3 sequences, 75% to 90% of them seen just once. This sample was taken from a study of CD8 T cells in Susac syndrome. Germline V gene data show CDR1 as MNHNS and CDR2 as SASEGT. This CDR3 region has 15 residues. The ends lost 7 bases at V and 2 bases at J; junction bases unmatched: 10.

The sequencing input was CD8+ T cells from PBMCs. This chain connects TRBV6-1 to TRBJ1-2, with 7 bases that match TRBD1. The TCR was taken from a human donor with multiple sclerosis. DNA of the CDR3: TGTGCCAGCATACAGGGGCCTTACTTGAACTATGGCTACACCTTC. Its translation is CASIQGPYLNYGYTF.